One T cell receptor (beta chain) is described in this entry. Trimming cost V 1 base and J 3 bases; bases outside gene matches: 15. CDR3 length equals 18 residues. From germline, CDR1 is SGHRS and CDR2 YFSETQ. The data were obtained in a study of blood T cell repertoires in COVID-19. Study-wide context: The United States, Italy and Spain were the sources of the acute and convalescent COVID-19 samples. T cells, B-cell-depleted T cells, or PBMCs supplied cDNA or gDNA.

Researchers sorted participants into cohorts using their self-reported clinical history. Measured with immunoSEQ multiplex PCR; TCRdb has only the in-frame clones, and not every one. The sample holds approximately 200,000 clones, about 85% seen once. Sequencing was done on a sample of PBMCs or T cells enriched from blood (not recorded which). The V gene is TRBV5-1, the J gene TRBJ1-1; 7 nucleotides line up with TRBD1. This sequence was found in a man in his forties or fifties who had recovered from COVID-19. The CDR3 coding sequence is TGCGCCAGCAGCTTGACGGTCAGGGGGATCGGTCGGGACACTGAAGCTTTCTTT. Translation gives CASSLTVRGIGRDTEAFF.